A selection of T cell receptor beta chains follows, all from one sample in a study of blood T cell repertoires in COVID-19. Sequencing used immunoSEQ multiplex PCR; TCRdb keeps in-frame clones, though not all of them. The table lists fewer than 350,000 clones, about 90% of them singletons, with approximately 2% in the top ten. The sequenced sample was peripheral blood. Receptors were obtained from a woman younger than 45 who had recovered from COVID-19. CDR3s include the opening cysteine and the closing phenylalanine or tryptophan.

V: TRBV9; J: TRBJ2-1; CDR3: CASSAGTGAPYNEQFF
V: TRBV27; J: TRBJ1-1; CDR3: CASSLAYDGQGPIRGPEAFF
V: TRBV6-1; J: TRBJ2-3; CDR3: CASSEDRGRTDTQYF
V: TRBV6-5; J: TRBJ2-3; CDR3: CASSYGLAGGADTQYF
V: TRBV21-1; J: TRBJ1-5; CDR3: CASSPPSKTGNQPQHF
V: TRBV6-2/TRBV6-3; J: TRBJ2-7; CDR3: CASSYGTSDNYEQYF
V: TRBV4-1; J: TRBJ1-2; CDR3: CASSQDRVLVNYGYTF
V: TRBV5-1; J: TRBJ2-5; CDR3: CASSRSGVWETQYF
V: TRBV2; J: TRBJ2-2; CDR3: CARQGRTGELFF
V: TRBV19; J: TRBJ2-1; CDR3: CASSISSGRANEQFF
V: TRBV24-1; J: TRBJ1-2; CDR3: CATGGQLNF
V: TRBV29-1; J: TRBJ2-5; CDR3: CSVYDSYQETQYF
V: TRBV21-1; J: TRBJ1-5; CDR3: CASSKALSVSNQPQHF
V: TRBV19; J: TRBJ1-2; CDR3: CASSGQGEGSGYTF
V: TRBV18; J: TRBJ1-2; CDR3: CASSPGQGEYGYTF
V: TRBV7-7; J: TRBJ2-1; CDR3: CASSPLAGRSSYNEQFF
V: TRBV29-1; J: TRBJ2-7; CDR3: CSVVGQSYEQYF
V: TRBV19; J: TRBJ2-2; CDR3: CASSRRTGVIGELFF